Each of the 26 T cell receptor beta chains below was sequenced from the same sample in a study of blood T cell repertoires in COVID-19. Measured with immunoSEQ multiplex PCR; TCRdb has only the in-frame clones, and not every one. The sample includes more than 80,000 clones, about 84% of them seen just once. Material for sequencing was peripheral blood. These receptors all come from a woman aged 60-75 years with acute or convalescent COVID-19.

The chain has TRBV3-1 (or the pseudogene TRBV3-2) and TRBJ2-7, with 10 bases identical to TRBD2. The V gene's germline CDR1 is LGHDT and CDR2 YNNKEL (reference sequence). V gave up 3 bases and J gave up 5 bases; unmatched junction bases: 4. The CDR3 sequence is 14 residues long. The CDR3 DNA reads as TGTGCCAGCAGCCAGAGCGGGGGGGCCAACGAGCAGTACTTC. It yields the protein CASSQSGGANEQYF.

This clone is a singleton in its sample. The chain uses TRBV7-2 and TRBJ1-5; 9 bases agree with TRBD1. V lost 1 base and J lost 12; bases outside the gene matches: 7. Germline V CDR1 and CDR2: SGHTA, FQGNSA. CDR3 length equals 14 residues. CDR3 amino acids: CASSLGQGGSRQHF. CDR3 in DNA: TGTGCCAGCAGCTTAGGACAGGGGGGTTCCCGCCAGCATTTT. Using reference TRBV7-2 and TRBJ1-5 for the parts outside the CDR3, the full variable domain is GAGVSQSPSNKVTEKGKDVELRCDPISGHTALYWYRQSLGQGLEFLIYFQGNSAPDKSGLPSDRFSAERTGGSVSTLTIQRTQQEDSAVYLCASSLGQGGSRQHFGDGTRLSIL.

J is TRBJ1-5 and V is TRBV19; D call uncertain. The CDR3 has 14 amino acids. V lost 7 bases, J lost 4 bases, and 14 bases lay in between. The germline gives CDR1 LNHDA, CDR2 SQIVND (reference sequence). The CDR3 nucleotides read TGTGCCAGTACCCGTGGAGGGAAGAATCAGCCCCAGCATTTT. Its protein is CASTRGGKNQPQHF.

The rearrangement uses TRBV5-1 and TRBJ1-6; D is uncertain. The V end lost 4 bases, the J end lost 8 bases, and 13 bases lay between the germline ends. CDR1 and CDR2 (germline): SGHRS, YFSETQ. The CDR3 runs 14 residues. The CDR3 reads CASSDGLQDSPLHF. Written as DNA, the CDR3 is TGCGCCAGCAGCGACGGACTGCAGGATTCACCCCTCCACTTT.

V and J are TRBV27 and TRBJ2-5; D remains ambiguous. Looked up from germline, CDR1 is MNHEY and CDR2 is SMNVEV (reference sequence). CDR3 length: 14 amino acids. Trimming shortened V by 0 bases and J by 1 base, and 6 bases separated the two germline ends. The CDR3 sequence is CASSLSIGQETQYF. The DNA for the CDR3 is TGTGCCAGCAGTTTATCGATCGGCCAAGAGACCCAGTACTTC.

The chain is built from TRBV28 and TRBJ2-3; D may be TRBD2 (5 bases). CDR1 and CDR2 from the germline V gene are MDHEN and SYDVKM. The germline V and J ends were trimmed by 3 bases and 2 bases, with 12 bases remaining between them. The CDR3 covers 15 residues. CDR3 in amino acids: CASSLSGPDTDTQYF. For the CDR3, the DNA is TGTGCCAGCAGTTTGAGCGGACCGGACACAGATACGCAGTATTTT.

This clone was counted a few times. The chain couples TRBV10-1 to TRBJ2-3; 10 nucleotides align to TRBD2. The V gene end was trimmed by 3 bases and the J gene end by 2 bases; junction bases not matched to a gene: 11. This CDR3 contains 18 residues. Germline V lookup: CDR1 WNHNN, CDR2 SYGVQD (reference sequence). The CDR3 coding sequence is TGCGCCAGCAGTGATATGAGCGGGGGGGCCGTGATCACAGATACGCAGTATTTT. Translating gives CASSDMSGGAVITDTQYF.

This rearrangement joins TRBV29-1 to TRBJ2-5; 7 nucleotides align to TRBD2. With 4 bases clipped from V and 4 bases from J, the junction kept 3 bases outside the gene matches. The germline gives CDR1 SQVTM, CDR2 ANQGSEA. The CDR3 runs 12 residues. CDR3 bases: TGCAGCGTTGGGGGAGGGCCAGAGACCCAGTACTTC. Its translation: CSVGGGPETQYF.

This clone appeared once. This chain joins TRBV5-1 and TRBJ2-2, with D possibly being TRBD2 (5 bases). With 9 bases removed from V and 5 bases from J, the gap between germline ends came to 8 bases. The CDR3 runs to 11 residues. The germline V gene has CDR1 SGHRS and CDR2 YFSETQ. CDR3: CATGETGELFF. In nucleotides, the CDR3 is TGCGCCACCGGGGAAACCGGGGAGCTGTTTTTT.

The rearrangement links TRBV5-6 to TRBJ1-1; D unresolved. CDR3 size: 16 residues. Trimming left V 0 bases short and J 0 bases short, with 12 bases between. Germline V gene lookup returns CDR1 SGHDT and CDR2 YYEEEE. CDR3 region: CASSLGGGTMNTEAFF. In DNA, the CDR3 is TGTGCCAGCAGCTTGGGCGGCGGTACCATGAACACTGAAGCTTTCTTT. The whole variable domain, filled in from reference TRBV5-6 and TRBJ1-1, reads DAGVTQSPTHLIKTRGQQVTLRCSPKSGHDTVSWYQQALGQGPQFIFQYYEEEERQRGNFPDRFSGHQFPNYSSELNVNALLLGDSALYLCASSLGGGTMNTEAFFGQGTRLTVV.

V and J are TRBV28 and TRBJ1-2; the D gene is possibly TRBD1 (5 bases). V dropped 2 bases and J dropped 3 bases, with 13 bases sitting between them. The CDR3 length is 15 residues. Germline CDR1 MDHEN, CDR2 SYDVKM. Here the CDR3 reads CASSLPQQAYYGYTF. The CDR3 DNA is TGTGCCAGCAGTTTACCTCAACAGGCGTACTATGGCTACACCTTC.

J is TRBJ2-1 and V is TRBV5-4; the D gene is possibly TRBD2 (7 bases). CDR1 is SGHNT, CDR2 YYREEE, per germline (reference sequence). The CDR3 consists of 17 residues. Trimming took off 0 bases at V and 5 bases at J, with 18 bases between the two ends. CDR3 region: CASSLGLGRGANNEQFF. The CDR3 DNA reads as TGTGCCAGCAGCTTGGGATTAGGCCGGGGGGCCAACAATGAGCAGTTCTTC.

The rearrangement joins TRBV11-2 to TRBJ2-3; 7 nucleotides line up with TRBD2. The V segment lost 2 bases and the J segment 6 bases; nucleotides outside the gene matches: 8. Germline CDR1 reads SGHAT; CDR2 reads FQNNGV. The CDR3 sequence is 15 residues long. CDR3 sequence (DNA): TGTGCCAGCAGCTTATCGGGGACTACTCCCGATACGCAGTATTTT. It codes for CASSLSGTTPDTQYF. The full variable domain, completed using reference TRBV11-2 and TRBJ2-3, is EAGVAQSPRYKIIEKRQSVAFWCNPISGHATLYWYQQILGQGPKLLIQFQNNGVVDDSQLPKDRFSAERLKGVDSTLKIQPAKLEDSAVYLCASSLSGTTPDTQYFGPGTRLTVL.

The chain links TRBV18 to TRBJ1-1; TRBD1 is a possible D gene (5 bases). CDR1 and CDR2 from the germline V gene are KGHSH and LQKENI. The ends were cut back, 0 bases at V and 5 bases at J, with 13 bases in the middle. The CDR3 contains 15 residues. The CDR3 is CASSPPAGFGTEAFF. Written as DNA, the CDR3 is TGTGCCAGCTCACCACCGGCAGGGTTTGGGACTGAAGCTTTCTTT.

This chain connects TRBV7-2 to TRBJ1-2; 7 nucleotides agree with TRBD1. CDR1 is SGHTA and CDR2 is FQGNSA in the germline V gene. This CDR3 contains 16 residues. V lost 3 bases to trimming and J lost 8 bases; unmatched junction nucleotides: 15. CDR3 sequence reads: CASSFDRDSAVRGYTF. The CDR3 nucleotides read TGTGCCAGCAGCTTCGATCGGGACAGTGCAGTCCGGGGCTACACCTTC.

This CDR3 is CASSQDFSSGYNEQFF. The DNA for the CDR3 is TGTGCCAGCAGCCAAGATTTTTCTAGCGGCTACAATGAGCAGTTCTTC. The V gene is TRBV14, the J gene TRBJ2-1; 7 bases fit TRBD2. Germline V lookup: CDR1 SGHDN, CDR2 FVKESK. Unmatched junction bases numbered 5, after V lost 0 bases and J lost 3 bases. The CDR3 spans 16 residues.

The chain recombines TRBV10-3 with TRBJ1-5; 7 positions match TRBD1. Germline loops: CDR1 ENHRY, CDR2 SYGVKD. The CDR3 loop spans 14 amino acids. V dropped 11 bases and J dropped 4; count of bases not matched to a gene: 11. In nucleotides, the CDR3 is TGTGCCGCCGCTGAGGGACAGCCAAATCAGCCCCAGCATTTT. The encoded protein is CAAAEGQPNQPQHF.

V is TRBV7-8 and J is TRBJ1-6, with D perhaps matching TRBD1 (5 bases). This CDR3 spans 13 amino acids. Germline CDR1 is SGHVS and CDR2 is FQNEAQ. V was trimmed by 2 bases and J by 7 bases, leaving 6 bases between them. The CDR3 DNA reads TGTGCCAGCAGCTTAACAGGAAATTCACCCCTCCACTTT. This gives the protein CASSLTGNSPLHF.

The V call is TRBV5-1, the J call TRBJ2-7; no firm D call. V was shortened by 7 bases and J by 0 bases, with 14 bases between the two germline ends. Germline CDR1 SGHRS, CDR2 YFSETQ. The CDR3 extends over 14 amino acids. The DNA for the CDR3 is TGCGCCAGCCGCAGTACCGCCAGCTCCTACGAGCAGTACTTC. Translated, it gives CASRSTASSYEQYF. Variable domain in full (rest from reference TRBV5-1 and TRBJ2-7): KAGVTQTPRYLIKTRGQQVTLSCSPISGHRSVSWYQQTPGQGLQFLFEYFSETQRNKGNFPGRFSGRQFSNSRSEMNVSTLELGDSALYLCASRSTASSYEQYFGPGTRLTVT.

This chain links TRBV7-9 with TRBJ1-2, with D possibly TRBD1 on 6 matching bases. The CDR3 has 13 amino acids. V lost 6 bases, J lost 2 bases, and 10 bases lay in between. CDR1 and CDR2 (germline): SEHNR, FQNEAQ (reference sequence). DNA of the CDR3: TGTGCCAGCAGAGAGGGGGGGAACTATGGCTACACCTTC. This gives the protein CASREGGNYGYTF.

V is TRBV5-1 and J is TRBJ1-1; the match to TRBD1 covers 9 bases. V was pared by 5 bases and J by 3 bases, with 5 bases of the junction left unmatched. Germline CDR1 is SGHRS and CDR2 is YFSETQ. The CDR3 runs 14 residues. For the CDR3, the DNA is TGCGCCAGCAGTAGGGACAGGGAGGACACTGAAGCTTTCTTT. Protein product: CASSRDREDTEAFF.

The chain has TRBV7-2 and TRBJ1-2; weak D call: TRBD1 (5 bases). V lost 4 bases, J lost 7 bases, and 10 bases lay in between. CDR1 SGHTA and CDR2 FQGNSA come from the germline V gene. The CDR3 spans 12 residues. CDR3 residues: CASSSGSSGYTF. In DNA, the CDR3 is TGTGCCAGCAGCTCAGGGTCCTCTGGCTACACCTTC. The entire variable domain, with the rest obtained from reference TRBV7-2 and TRBJ1-2, is as follows: GAGVSQSPSNKVTEKGKDVELRCDPISGHTALYWYRQSLGQGLEFLIYFQGNSAPDKSGLPSDRFSAERTGGSVSTLTIQRTQQEDSAVYLCASSSGSSGYTFGSGTRLTVV.

The chain has TRBV15 and TRBJ1-1; D perhaps matches TRBD1 (5 bases). The CDR3 is 14 residues long. The germline CDR1 and CDR2 sequences are LNHNV and YYDKDF (reference sequence). V was shortened by 5 bases and J by 4 bases, with 14 bases between the two germline ends. The CDR3 is CATSAPRGGTEAFF. The CDR3, as DNA: TGTGCCACCAGCGCTCCGAGGGGAGGCACTGAAGCTTTCTTT.

This clone was detected a few times. V usage is TRBV15 and J usage is TRBJ2-3; 8 bases agree with TRBD2. The CDR3 runs to 15 residues. Trimming at V came to 2 bases and at J to 5 bases, leaving 6 bases not matched to a gene. Germline CDR1 LNHNV, CDR2 YYDKDF (reference sequence). The CDR3 sequence is CATSRHGGAQDTQYF. CDR3 nucleotide sequence: TGTGCCACCAGCAGACACGGGGGGGCCCAAGATACGCAGTATTTT.

This chain joins TRBV12-3 or TRBV12-4 and TRBJ2-7, with 7 bases aligning to TRBD1. Germline trimming cut 4 bases from V and 4 bases from J; bases unmatched to any gene: 4. CDR3 length: 13 residues. The CDR3 nucleotides read TGTGCCAGCAGTTGGGGACAGATTTACGAGCAGTACTTC. Translating it yields CASSWGQIYEQYF.

This sequence joins TRBV11-2 and TRBJ2-7; 7 bases agree with TRBD2. The germline gives CDR1 SGHAT, CDR2 FQNNGV. The CDR3 sequence is 15 residues long. V lost 4 bases to trimming and J lost 6 bases; unmatched junction nucleotides: 12. This CDR3 is CASSYTLGGGPEQYF. CDR3 in DNA: TGTGCCAGCAGCTACACCCTGGGGGGGGGACCCGAGCAGTACTTC.